The rows below give T cell receptor beta chains drawn from one sample of a study of shared clonotypes between healthy human individuals. The table came from immunoSEQ multiplex PCR; TCRdb's copy has only in-frame clones and leaves some out. The sample includes fewer than 1.8 million clones, approximately 98.5% of them seen just once. The sample consisted of naive CD4+ T cells sorted from blood. Source of these receptors: a man aged 30 to 39 in good health. The CDR3 runs from the conserved cysteine through the conserved F or W. D genes are given only for firm matches. Clone size is stated in some rows and not others, as once, few, many or a class when expanded.

d_gene	abundance	v_gene	j_gene	CDR3nt	CDR3aa
TRBD2	.	TRBV27	TRBJ2-7	TGTGCCAGCAGTCCCAAACGATTAGCGGGAGTCTACGAGCAGTACTTC	CASSPKRLAGVYEQYF
TRBD1	.	TRBV28	TRBJ2-5	TGTGCCAGCAGTCGACAGGGTGGTCGAGAGACCCAGTACTTC	CASSRQGGRETQYF
.	.	TRBV5-6	TRBJ2-3	TGTGCCAGCAGCTTTGTGGGGAGCTTTGAGGTGGAATCAGATACGCAGTATTTT	CASSFVGSFEVESDTQYF
.	.	TRBV28	TRBJ1-1	TGTGCCAGCAGTTCAGTGCCGCCTGGTGAAGCTTTCTTT	CASSSVPPGEAFF
.	once	TRBV7-2	TRBJ1-3	TGTGCCAGCAGCCCACTGACAGGAACTAGCCTCTCTGGAAACACCATATATTTT	CASSPLTGTSLSGNTIYF
TRBD1	.	TRBV28	TRBJ2-7	TGTGCCAGCGGTTCGGACAGGGCCTACGAGCAGTACTTC	CASGSDRAYEQYF
.	.	TRBV2	TRBJ2-7	TGTGCCAGCAGTAGTGAGGGGCTTGGCGAGCAGTACTTC	CASSSEGLGEQYF
TRBD1	.	TRBV9	TRBJ1-5	TGTGCCAGCAGCCCGGGACAGTATAGCAATCAGCCCCAGCATTTT	CASSPGQYSNQPQHF
.	once	TRBV7-2	TRBJ2-5	TGTGCCAGCAGCTTGAGGGATGGGTGGGGCGCGGAGACCCAGTACTTC	CASSLRDGWGAETQYF
.	.	TRBV28	TRBJ1-2	TGTGCCAGCAGTTTTCCGACCGGATACACCTTC	CASSFPTGYTF
TRBD2	once	TRBV4-1	TRBJ2-1	TGCGCCAGCAGCCAAGAACTAGCGGGAGTCAATGAGCAGTTCTTC	CASSQELAGVNEQFF
TRBD1	.	TRBV29-1	TRBJ2-7	TGCAGCGGGGGGACAGGGGCTCCTTACGAGCAGTACTTC	CSGGTGAPYEQYF
TRBD1	.	TRBV29-1	TRBJ1-4	TGCAGCGTTGAACAGGGGGATGAAAAACTGTTTTTT	CSVEQGDEKLFF
.	.	TRBV19	TRBJ2-3	TGTGCCAGTAGTGTGAAGCTGGGGACTAGCACAGATACGCAGTATTTT	CASSVKLGTSTDTQYF
.	.	TRBV29-1	TRBJ2-1	TGCAGCGTCTCCGGACTCGATGAGCAGTTCTTC	CSVSGLDEQFF
.	.	TRBV5-6	TRBJ2-7	TGTGCCAGCAGCTTACCCAGGGTAGACGAGCAGTACTTC	CASSLPRVDEQYF
.	.	TRBV18	TRBJ2-3	TGTGCCAGCTCACCAATTACAGATACGCAGTATTTT	CASSPITDTQYF
.	once	TRBV6-1	TRBJ2-5	TGTGCCAGTAATGGATTCCGTCAGGAGACCCAGTACTTC	CASNGFRQETQYF
.	.	TRBV2	TRBJ2-5	TGTGCCAGCAGTGAAAGGGGGACATACCAAGAGACCCAGTACTTC	CASSERGTYQETQYF
.	.	TRBV5-6	TRBJ1-5	TGTGCCAGCAGCTTGGCCCAGGGACAGCCCCAGCATTTT	CASSLAQGQPQHF
.	.	TRBV14	TRBJ2-1	TGTGCCAGCAGCCTTTTCGCGGGCCTTGAGCAGTTCTTC	CASSLFAGLEQFF
.	once	TRBV18	TRBJ2-5	TGTGCCAGCTCACCACCGTCGGGTGAGACCCAGTACTTC	CASSPPSGETQYF
TRBD1	.	TRBV13	TRBJ2-2	TGTGCCAGCAGCTTACAGGGGGTTTTCGCCGGGGAGCTGTTTTTT	CASSLQGVFAGELFF
TRBD2	.	TRBV5-1	TRBJ2-1	TGCGCCAGCAGCTTAAGGGGGACTAGCGGGAGTTACAATGAGCAGTTCTTC	CASSLRGTSGSYNEQFF
.	.	TRBV13	TRBJ2-5	TGTGCCAGCAGCTCTCGGCAGGGGATAGGGGAGACCCAGTACTTC	CASSSRQGIGETQYF
.	.	TRBV5-1	TRBJ2-7	TGCGCCAGCAGCGGGGGACACCACTACGAGCAGTACTTC	CASSGGHHYEQYF
TRBD1	once	TRBV9	TRBJ1-4	TGTGCCAGCAGCGTATTTGGAGGGGGCGCTGGAGAAAAACTGTTTTTT	CASSVFGGGAGEKLFF
.	.	TRBV2	TRBJ2-7	TGTGCCAGCAGTCGAGAGAGGGCCTACGAGCAGTACTTC	CASSRERAYEQYF
.	.	TRBV6-5	TRBJ2-1	TGTGCCAGCAGTTACGACACGAATGCCCACAATGAGCAGTTCTTC	CASSYDTNAHNEQFF
TRBD2	.	TRBV25-1	TRBJ2-3	TGTGCCAGCAGTGGCCTTGGGTCTAGCGGGAGAAGCACAGATACGCAGTATTTT	CASSGLGSSGRSTDTQYF
.	.	TRBV2	TRBJ2-2	TGTGCCAGCACCCACAATCGACGAGCGCCCGGGGAGCTGTTTTTT	CASTHNRRAPGELFF
.	.	TRBV7-2	TRBJ1-1	TGTGCCAGCAGCTTAGATCGAGCGAGCACTGAAGCTTTCTTT	CASSLDRASTEAFF
.	.	TRBV6-1	TRBJ2-1	TGTGCCAGCACCCCCCGGCGTGTATCCTTAAATGAGCAGTTCTTC	CASTPRRVSLNEQFF
.	.	TRBV2	TRBJ2-3	TGTGCCAGCAGGGAGAACACAGATACGCAGTATTTT	CASRENTDTQYF
.	.	TRBV18	TRBJ2-5	TGTGCCAGCTCATACACAAACCAAGAGACCCAGTACTTC	CASSYTNQETQYF
.	once	TRBV19	TRBJ2-7	TGTGCCAGTAGTATACAAGCGGGTCCATTCTACGAGCAGTACTTC	CASSIQAGPFYEQYF
TRBD2	.	TRBV10-3	TRBJ2-1	TGTGCCATCAATACCGGGACTAGCGGGACGGATGAGCAGTTCTTC	CAINTGTSGTDEQFF
TRBD1	.	TRBV4-2	TRBJ1-3	TGTGCCAGCAGCCAAGAACAGGGGAACGGAAACACCATATATTTT	CASSQEQGNGNTIYF
TRBD1	.	TRBV28	TRBJ2-1	TGTGCCAGCAGCTCTCCGGGACAGGGGCACAATGAGCAGTTCTTC	CASSSPGQGHNEQFF